The 2 T cell receptor beta chains listed next were all sequenced from one sample in a study of Ad26.COV2.S vaccination and SARS-CoV-2 variants (dated by TCRdb to 2020 to 2023). The method was the immunoSEQ multiplex PCR assay. TCRdb provides this immuneACCESS table in a form limited to in-frame rearrangements. Some clones are lacking; in checked studies, under half of them reflect an unresolved V gene, and why the rest are absent is not known. In all, the sample holds fewer than 400,000 clones, and roughly 90% of those were seen once. 5% to 6.5% of the sample is in the top ten clones. In light of the paper, this sample's treatment or condition label describes: roughly 20 received Ad26.COV2.S at low or high dose, single or two shots; about 5 received placebo; per-sample allocation not given. For vaccine and placebo recipients, the sequenced repertoires came from samples collected on day 63 after the first injection.

Sequenced material: peripheral blood, taken in a trial of Ad26.COV2.S vaccine versus placebo. The receptors here all came from a person aged 18-60 years who received the Ad26.COV2.S COVID-19 vaccine or a placebo.

This chain joins TRBV7-9 and TRBJ2-7, with D possibly being TRBD2 (6 bases). This CDR3 has 12 residues. Germline V gene lookup returns CDR1 SEHNR and CDR2 FQNEAQ (reference sequence). V lost 7 bases and J lost 3, with 10 bases in between. The CDR3, as DNA: TGTGCCAGCATGGGACTCGACTACGAGCAGTACGTC. This sequence encodes CASMGLDYEQYV.

This sequence joins TRBV19 and TRBJ1-5; no firm D call. Trimming removed 3 bases at V and 0 bases at J, with 15 bases between. CDR1 and CDR2 from the germline V gene are LNHDA and SQIVND (reference sequence). This CDR3 contains 17 residues. The CDR3 DNA is TGTGCCAGTAGTATCCCCCTCACGGTTTATAGCAATCAGCCCCAGCATTTT. Translated: CASSIPLTVYSNQPQHF.